The 28 T cell receptor beta chains reported below all come from one sample, sequenced in a study of cytomegalovirus exposure and HLA in healthy donors. It was with 60 Vbeta and 13 Jbeta primers that the PCR ran. The table came from immunoSEQ multiplex PCR; TCRdb's copy has only in-frame clones and leaves some out. The repertoire holds about 300,000 clones, with 80% to 90% as singletons. Sample: PBMCs. The source of these receptors is a man aged 40-49 years in good health and CMV-seropositive.

This chain links TRBV7-6 with TRBJ1-1, with D tentatively TRBD1 (6 bases). Looked up from germline, CDR1 is SGHVS and CDR2 is FNYEAQ. V dropped 3 bases and J dropped 1 base, with 15 bases sitting between them. CDR3 length: 16 amino acids. CDR3 DNA: TGTGCCAGCAGCTTTGGGGCCGGGACACCGAACACTGAAGCTTTCTTT. This gives the protein CASSFGAGTPNTEAFF.

This chain joins TRBV27 and TRBJ2-7, with 11 bases aligning to TRBD1. The germline V gene has CDR1 MNHEY and CDR2 SMNVEV (reference sequence). V shed 5 bases, J shed 1 base, and the junction held 7 bases outside the gene matches. CDR3 length: 16 amino acids. The CDR3 nucleotides read TGTGCCAGCAGTAAAACGGACAGGGGGCTTTCCTACGAGCAGTACTTC. Protein sequence: CASSKTDRGLSYEQYF.

The chain couples TRBV28 to TRBJ1-1; TRBD1 matches 9 bases. The CDR3 totals 17 residues. Germline CDR1 is MDHEN and CDR2 is SYDVKM. The junction had 17 bases not matched to a gene; V was cut back by 7 bases and J by 5 bases. The CDR3 protein is CASTLVPGQGKGTEAFF. The CDR3 DNA sequence: TGTGCCAGCACCTTAGTCCCGGGACAGGGAAAGGGGACTGAAGCTTTCTTT.

The chain uses TRBV7-8 and TRBJ1-4; D not certain. Trimming pared 1 base from V and 5 bases from J, leaving 11 bases between. Germline loops: CDR1 SGHVS, CDR2 FQNEAQ. This CDR3 comprises 15 residues. CDR3 DNA: TGTGCCAGCAGCTTAGTTTCGGGGAAAAATGAAAAACTGTTTTTT. Its protein product is CASSLVSGKNEKLFF.

This clone is a singleton in its sample. This chain links TRBV19 with TRBJ2-2; D may be TRBD1 (7 bases). The CDR3 consists of 14 residues. Germline V CDR1 and CDR2: LNHDA, SQIVND (reference sequence). V was shortened by 5 bases and J by 4 bases, with 11 bases between the two germline ends. The CDR3, as DNA: TGTGCCAGTAGTGGGGGGACAGCCACCGGGGAGCTGTTTTTT. Residues: CASSGGTATGELFF.

This clone has just one count. V and J are TRBV28 and TRBJ2-7; TRBD2 matches 11 bases. This CDR3 spans 15 amino acids. Trimming removed 7 bases from V and 3 bases from J; junction bases left unmatched: 8. Germline-derived CDR1 and CDR2 are MDHEN and SYDVKM. The CDR3 DNA follows: TGTGCCAGCACCGGGGGGACTAGCGGCGTCTACGAGCAGTACTTC. Residues: CASTGGTSGVYEQYF.

Concerning this clone itself: Its ends do not fully match the called genes, so a read error is possible. This chain connects TRBV7-9 to TRBJ1-2; D unclear. The CDR3 runs to 16 residues. From germline, CDR1 is SEHNR and CDR2 FQNEAQ (reference sequence). The CDR3: CSSSLPGSSGVEGYTF. In DNA, the CDR3 is TGTTCCAGCAGCTTACCTGGCAGCTCCGGAGTTGAGGGCTACACCTTC.

A few counts support this clone. The genes are TRBV2 and TRBJ2-7; 8 bases are a match to TRBD2. Germline CDR1 SNHLY, CDR2 FYNNEI. The V segment lost 3 bases and the J segment 4 bases; nucleotides outside the gene matches: 8. The CDR3 loop spans 15 amino acids. The CDR3 region is CASSDGGTRWYEQYF. In DNA form, the CDR3 reads TGTGCCAGCAGTGATGGGGGGACTAGGTGGTACGAGCAGTACTTC.

The chain joins TRBV25-1 to TRBJ1-2; 10 nucleotides align to TRBD1. Germline CDR1 is MGHDK and CDR2 is SYGVNS. The V gene end was trimmed by 4 bases and the J gene end by 3 bases; junction bases not matched to a gene: 5. The CDR3 length is 15 residues. The CDR3 sequence is CASSGPGTGDYGYTF. The CDR3 bases are TGTGCCAGCAGTGGTCCCGGGACAGGGGACTATGGCTACACCTTC.

The V call is TRBV27, the J call TRBJ2-7, with D tentatively TRBD1 (5 bases). The germline gives CDR1 MNHEY, CDR2 SMNVEV (reference sequence). Trimming took 5 bases from V and 3 from J, leaving 8 bases between them. CDR3 length: 12 residues. This CDR3 is CASSLTGYEQYF. CDR3 in DNA: TGTGCCAGCAGTCTAACAGGCTACGAGCAGTACTTC.

V gene TRBV12-5 combines with J gene TRBJ1-1, with TRBD1 identical over 9 bases. Unmatched junction bases numbered 17, after V lost 0 bases and J lost 0 bases. Germline V CDR1 and CDR2: LGHNT, FRNRAP. This CDR3 comprises 21 residues. The chain's CDR3 is CASGLVRDPGQGEVVNTEAFF. CDR3 in DNA: TGTGCTAGTGGTTTGGTCCGCGATCCGGGACAGGGAGAGGTGGTGAACACTGAAGCTTTCTTT.

This clone was counted only a few times. V and J are TRBV6-5 and TRBJ2-1; TRBD2 matches 7 bases. The CDR3 spans 14 residues. CDR1 MNHEY and CDR2 SVGAGI come from the germline V gene. Trimming took 5 bases from V and 7 from J; bases not matched to a gene: 8. The CDR3 loop reads CASSGFAGANEQFF. For the CDR3, the DNA is TGTGCCAGCAGTGGCTTTGCGGGAGCGAATGAGCAGTTCTTC.

This clone occurred a few times. The chain carries TRBV27 and TRBJ2-7; 10 bases match TRBD1. The V gene end was trimmed by 4 bases and the J gene end by 3 bases; junction bases not matched to a gene: 9. From germline, CDR1 is MNHEY and CDR2 SMNVEV (reference sequence). This CDR3 has 16 amino acids. CDR3: CASSSGTGAPLYEQYF. As DNA, the CDR3 is TGTGCCAGCAGTTCTGGGACAGGGGCCCCGCTCTACGAGCAGTACTTC.

V is TRBV2 and J is TRBJ2-2; D is unclear. Germline CDR1 and CDR2: SNHLY and FYNNEI. This CDR3 is 13 amino acids long. Deletions cut 8 bases from V and 2 bases from J, with 9 bases between. The CDR3 nucleotides read TGTGCCAGCCGCGTCTTCAACACCGGGGAGCTGTTTTTT. This encodes CASRVFNTGELFF.

The gene calls are TRBV15 and TRBJ1-3; tentatively, D is TRBD1 (6 bases). The CDR3 has 16 residues. The germline gives CDR1 LNHNV, CDR2 YYDKDF (reference sequence). V was trimmed by 0 bases and J by 3 bases, leaving 12 bases between them. CDR3 protein: CATSREGRGGGNTIYF. The CDR3 region has the DNA TGTGCCACCAGCAGAGAAGGCAGGGGCGGTGGAAACACCATATATTTT.

The rearrangement joins TRBV27 to TRBJ2-5; a possible D gene is TRBD2 (5 bases). The CDR3 is made up of 15 amino acids. Trimming removed 5 bases from V and 1 base from J, with 14 bases in between. Germline-derived CDR1 and CDR2 are MNHEY and SMNVEV (reference sequence). CDR3 in amino acids: CASSPRNRGQETQYF. The CDR3 DNA reads TGTGCCAGCAGTCCCCGGAACCGGGGCCAAGAGACCCAGTACTTC.

The CDR3 is CASSFAGGGTEAFF. CDR3 in DNA: TGCGCCAGCAGCTTTGCAGGGGGAGGCACTGAAGCTTTCTTT. The chain is built from TRBV5-1 and TRBJ1-1, with 7 bases fitting TRBD1. CDR3 length: 14 amino acids. Germline V gene lookup returns CDR1 SGHRS and CDR2 YFSETQ. Losses at the gene ends were 2 bases for V and 4 bases for J; bases not matched to a gene: 5.

This clone appeared a few times. CDR3 nucleotide sequence: TGTGCCAGCAGCCAAGGGGGGGGGAACTATGGCTACACCTTC. Translated: CASSQGGGNYGYTF. The chain is built from TRBV4-2 and TRBJ1-2; D perhaps matches TRBD1 (5 bases). Trimming took off 1 base at V and 2 bases at J, with 8 bases between the two ends. The CDR3 extends over 14 amino acids. Germline CDR1 and CDR2: LGHNA and YNFKEQ.

This chain links TRBV5-1 with TRBJ2-7, with TRBD2 identical over 11 bases. The V segment lost 0 bases and the J segment 5 bases; nucleotides outside the gene matches: 10. Per the germline V gene, CDR1 is SGHRS and CDR2 is YFSETQ. This CDR3 contains 17 residues. This CDR3 is CASSLAGGLAGGNEQYF. The CDR3, as DNA: TGCGCCAGCAGCTTGGCCGGAGGGCTAGCGGGAGGAAACGAGCAGTACTTC.

V gene TRBV4-1 combines with J gene TRBJ1-5; weak D call: TRBD1 (5 bases). The CDR3 totals 14 residues. In germline, CDR1 is MGHRA, CDR2 YSYEKL. V was trimmed by 8 bases and J by 1 base, leaving 12 bases between them. The CDR3 bases are TGCGCCAGCCGGACGGGGGGGAGCAATCAGCCCCAGCATTTT. This codes for CASRTGGSNQPQHF.

This clone appeared a few times. The chain recombines TRBV13 with TRBJ2-4; a possible D gene is TRBD2 (6 bases). The V end was cut by 9 bases, the J end by 5 bases, with 11 bases between. Germline loops: CDR1 PRHDT, CDR2 FYEKMQ (reference sequence). The CDR3 runs to 12 residues. The CDR3 DNA sequence: TGTGCCAGTGGGGGGTTGGAAAACATTCAGTACTTC. Translated: CASGGLENIQYF. Full variable domain (remainder filled in from reference TRBV13 and TRBJ2-4): AAGVIQSPRHLIKEKRETATLKCYPIPRHDTVYWYQQGPGQDPQFLISFYEKMQSDKGSIPDRFSAQQFSDYHSELNMSSLELGDSALYFCASGGLENIQYFGAGTRLSVL.

The chain has TRBV7-3 and TRBJ2-5; tentatively, D is TRBD1 (7 bases). Trimming shortened V by 2 bases and J by 5 bases, and 21 bases separated the two germline ends. The CDR3 is 17 amino acids. CDR1 SGHTA and CDR2 FQGTGA come from the germline V gene. The CDR3 DNA sequence: TGTGCCAGCAGCTTAGGCGGGACAGTCCCCGGAAGGGAGACCCAGTACTTC. This encodes CASSLGGTVPGRETQYF.

The V and J genes are TRBV4-1 and TRBJ2-7; tentative D call: TRBD2 (6 bases). Germline CDR1 and CDR2: MGHRA and YSYEKL. This CDR3 has 15 residues. V was pared by 4 bases and J by 3 bases, with 16 bases between. CDR3 coding DNA: TGCGCCAGCAGCCCCTCACTTGCGGAGGGCTACGAGCAGTACTTC. Translated: CASSPSLAEGYEQYF.

The V call is TRBV28, the J call TRBJ2-7; tentatively, D is TRBD2 (6 bases). CDR1 and CDR2 from the germline V gene are MDHEN and SYDVKM. Trimming removed 10 bases at V and 4 bases at J, with 20 bases between. The CDR3 sequence is 14 residues long. The CDR3 sequence: CAILRKMGGYEQYF. CDR3 in DNA: TGTGCCATCTTACGCAAGATGGGGGGATACGAGCAGTACTTC.

This chain links TRBV5-6 with TRBJ2-7; possibly TRBD1 for D (6 bases). V lost 1 base and J 5 bases, leaving 10 bases between the germline ends. The CDR3 loop spans 13 amino acids. Germline V lookup: CDR1 SGHDT, CDR2 YYEEEE. The DNA for the CDR3 is TGTGCCAGCAGCTTGCGTGGGGGCCACGAGCAGTACTTC. It is translated as CASSLRGGHEQYF.

The V and J genes are TRBV18 and TRBJ1-3, with 9 bases matching TRBD1. CDR1 is KGHSH, CDR2 LQKENI, per germline. Trimming at V came to 6 bases and at J to 2 bases, leaving 2 bases not matched to a gene. This CDR3 spans 14 amino acids. The chain's CDR3 is CASSRDRAGNTIYF. For the CDR3, the DNA is TGTGCCAGCTCTCGGGACAGGGCTGGAAACACCATATATTTT.

The chain has TRBV7-6 and TRBJ2-7; TRBD1 agrees at 8 bases. The junction had 14 bases not matched to a gene; V was cut back by 4 bases and J by 6 bases. CDR1 SGHVS and CDR2 FNYEAQ come from the germline V gene. The CDR3 sequence is 16 residues long. The CDR3: CASSSQGAVTAREQYF. Written as DNA, the CDR3 is TGTGCCAGCAGCTCTCAGGGGGCAGTGACGGCTCGCGAGCAGTACTTC. The full variable domain, rest sourced from reference TRBV7-6 and TRBJ2-7, is GAGVSQSPRYKVTKRGQDVALRCDPISGHVSLYWYRQALGQGPEFLTYFNYEAQQDKSGLPNDRFSAERPEGSISTLTIQRTEQRDSAMYRCASSSQGAVTAREQYFGPGTRLTVT.

The chain joins TRBV4-1 to TRBJ2-5; TRBD2 matches at 10 bases. The DNA end lines up better with TRBJ2-7; the J call may be wrong. Germline V lookup: CDR1 MGHRA, CDR2 YSYEKL. This CDR3 has 16 residues. CDR3 amino acids: CASSQVWTSGDYEQYF. The CDR3 nucleotides read TGCGCCAGCAGCCAAGTATGGACTAGCGGAGACTACGAGCAGTACTTC.